The T cell receptor beta chain under discussion was sequenced for a study of blood T cell repertoires in COVID-19. About the study: Acute-phase and convalescent COVID-19 samples originated in the United States, Italy and Spain. Sample material is recorded as cDNA or gDNA derived from T cells, B-cell-depleted T cells, or PBMCs.

The CDR3 has 14 residues. The V end lost 0 bases, the J end lost 8 bases, and 12 bases lay between the germline ends. Looked up from germline, CDR1 is LGHDT and CDR2 is YNNKEL (reference sequence). In the original processing: For nucleated cells, counts were estimated from reference gene primer amplification. The repertoire was sequenced with immunoSEQ multiplex PCR; TCRdb's copy has only in-frame clones and lacks some. V and J calls plus clone size are reproduced from that table; the DNA served to infer D and trimming. The sample shows fewer than 80,000 clones, around 88% of them seen only once. The sequenced sample was peripheral blood. The chain has TRBV3-1 (or the pseudogene TRBV3-2) and TRBJ2-3; no firm D call. The sequence was collected from a young man with acute or convalescent COVID-19. DNA of the CDR3: TGTGCCAGCAGCCAAGAGTTCATAGAGCCTACGCAGTATTTT. Its translation: CASSQEFIEPTQYF.